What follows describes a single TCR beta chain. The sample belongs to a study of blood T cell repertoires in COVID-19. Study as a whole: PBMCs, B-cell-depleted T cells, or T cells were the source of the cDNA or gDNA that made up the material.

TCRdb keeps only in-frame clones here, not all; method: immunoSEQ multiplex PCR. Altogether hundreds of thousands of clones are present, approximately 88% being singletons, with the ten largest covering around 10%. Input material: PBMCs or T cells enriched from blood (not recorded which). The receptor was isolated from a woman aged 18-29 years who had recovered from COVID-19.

Here the CDR3 DNA reads TGCAGTGCTTTAGACAGCTATGGCTACACCTTC. Translating gives CSALDSYGYTF. V usage is TRBV20-1 and J usage is TRBJ1-2, with D perhaps TRBD1 (5 bases). CDR1 DFQATT and CDR2 SNEGSKA come from the germline V gene (reference sequence). This CDR3 region has 11 residues. Trimming left V 5 bases short and J 4 bases short, with 8 bases between.